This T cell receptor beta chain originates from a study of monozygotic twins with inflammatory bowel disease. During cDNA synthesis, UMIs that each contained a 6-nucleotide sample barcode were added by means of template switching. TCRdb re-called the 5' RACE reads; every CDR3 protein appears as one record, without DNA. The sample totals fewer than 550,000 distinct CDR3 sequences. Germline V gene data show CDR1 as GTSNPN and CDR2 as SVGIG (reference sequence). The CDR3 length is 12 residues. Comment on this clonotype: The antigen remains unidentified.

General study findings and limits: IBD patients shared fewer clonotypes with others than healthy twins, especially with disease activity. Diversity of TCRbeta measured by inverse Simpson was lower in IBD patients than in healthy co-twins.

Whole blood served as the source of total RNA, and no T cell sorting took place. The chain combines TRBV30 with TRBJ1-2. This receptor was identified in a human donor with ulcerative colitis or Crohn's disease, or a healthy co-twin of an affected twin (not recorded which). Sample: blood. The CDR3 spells CAWTDRRYGYTF.